A single sample gave rise to the 12 T cell receptor beta chains below, sequenced in a study of cytomegalovirus exposure and HLA in healthy donors. Both 60 Vbeta primers and 13 Jbeta primers went into the PCR. The assay was immunoSEQ multiplex PCR, and TCRdb's table has in-frame clones only and misses some. The table records about 59,000 clones, approximately 83% of them present only once. The sequencing input was PBMCs. The source of these receptors is a human donor in good health.

The V gene is TRBV4-3, the J gene TRBJ1-3; D ambiguous. V was pared by 3 bases and J by 2 bases, with 17 bases between. Germline V CDR1 and CDR2: LGHNA, YSLEER. CDR3 length equals 17 residues. The CDR3 reads CASSHIAAEGTGNTIYF. CDR3 nucleotide sequence: TGCGCCAGCAGCCACATAGCAGCGGAGGGAACTGGAAACACCATATATTTT.

The chain recombines TRBV28 with TRBJ2-7; no definite D call. The CDR3 is 12 amino acids. Trimming shortened V by 1 base and J by 2 bases, and 3 bases separated the two germline ends. The germline CDR1 and CDR2 sequences are MDHEN and SYDVKM. CDR3 DNA: TGTGCCAGCAGTTTATTAGCCTACGAGCAGTACTTC. This sequence encodes CASSLLAYEQYF.

This clone showed up just a few times. V is TRBV28 and J is TRBJ2-1; 11 nucleotides align to TRBD2. Trimming took 5 bases from V and 7 from J; bases not matched to a gene: 10. Germline V gene sequence: CDR1 MDHEN, CDR2 SYDVKM. CDR3 length: 16 residues. The CDR3 reads CASSAQTSGIPNEQFF. CDR3 coding DNA: TGTGCCAGCAGTGCTCAGACTAGCGGGATCCCAAATGAGCAGTTCTTC.

V and J are TRBV7-8 and TRBJ1-1, with D possibly matching TRBD1 (5 bases). Germline values: CDR1 SGHVS, CDR2 FQNEAQ. This CDR3 is built from 14 residues. V dropped 0 bases and J dropped 4 bases, with 9 bases sitting between them. CDR3 coding DNA: TGTGCCAGCAGCTTAGCAACGGGGGGCACTGAAGCTTTCTTT. Its protein is CASSLATGGTEAFF.

There are a few counts of this clone. The chain uses TRBV18 and TRBJ2-7, with D maybe TRBD1 (5 bases). V dropped 2 bases and J dropped 4 bases, with 12 bases sitting between them. The CDR3 consists of 14 residues. Germline V gene lookup returns CDR1 KGHSH and CDR2 LQKENI. The CDR3 sequence is CASSPTQGSYEQYF. The CDR3 DNA sequence: TGTGCCAGCTCACCAACTCAGGGTTCGTACGAGCAGTACTTC.

The chain is built from TRBV27 and TRBJ2-7; D might be TRBD1 (6 bases). Per the germline V gene, CDR1 is MNHEY and CDR2 is SMNVEV (reference sequence). The V and J ends lost 0 bases and 2 bases respectively, with 20 bases between them. The CDR3 is made up of 18 amino acids. CDR3 sequence: CASSLSAFRDTRTYEQYF. For the CDR3, the DNA is TGTGCCAGCAGTTTATCCGCCTTCAGGGACACCCGAACCTACGAGCAGTACTTC.

The chain couples TRBV9 to TRBJ1-4; TRBD1 matches 8 bases. Germline V gene data show CDR1 as SGDLS and CDR2 as YYNGEE. The CDR3 is made up of 13 amino acids. Unmatched junction bases numbered 6, after V lost 4 bases and J lost 10 bases. The CDR3 DNA sequence: TGTGCCAGCAGCACCACCGGGACAGGAAAACTGTTTTTT. This codes for CASSTTGTGKLFF. Complete variable domain (other parts from reference TRBV9 and TRBJ1-4): DSGVTQTPKHLITATGQRVTLRCSPRSGDLSVYWYQQSLDQGLQFLIQYYNGEERAKGNILERFSAQQFPDLHSELNLSSLELGDSALYFCASSTTGTGKLFFGSGTQLSVL.

Sample share makes this clone medium-sized (0.01 to 0.1%). The V call is TRBV6-1, the J call TRBJ2-6, with no clear D. CDR1 is MNHNS and CDR2 is SASEGT in the germline V gene. V was pared by 2 bases and J by 4 bases, with 6 bases between. The CDR3 is made up of 14 amino acids. The CDR3 is CASSEIGGANVLTF. The CDR3 coding sequence is TGTGCCAGCAGTGAAATCGGGGGGGCCAACGTCCTGACTTTC.

V is TRBV7-2 and J is TRBJ2-7; 7 bases map to TRBD2. The V gene's germline CDR1 is SGHTA and CDR2 FQGNSA. The CDR3 runs to 14 residues. The V gene end was trimmed by 1 base and the J gene end by 6 bases; junction bases not matched to a gene: 6. This chain's CDR3 is CASSLVGLGLEQYF. The DNA for the CDR3 is TGTGCCAGCAGCTTAGTCGGACTAGGTCTCGAGCAGTACTTC.

The chain carries TRBV6-1 and TRBJ1-6; 7 bases align to TRBD1. CDR3 length: 13 residues. The germline V gene encodes CDR1 MNHNS and CDR2 SASEGT. The V segment lost 9 bases and the J segment 11 bases; nucleotides outside the gene matches: 10. The CDR3 is CASALTGMPPLHF. CDR3 DNA: TGTGCCAGTGCCTTGACAGGGATGCCACCCCTCCACTTT.

This chain connects TRBV27 to TRBJ1-5; the D is unclear. This CDR3 region has 12 residues. Germline CDR1 and CDR2: MNHEY and SMNVEV (reference sequence). V lost 3 bases and J 5 bases, leaving 5 bases between the germline ends. CDR3 in amino acids: CASSFSDQPQHF. Written as DNA, the CDR3 is TGTGCCAGCAGTTTCTCCGATCAGCCCCAGCATTTT.

J is TRBJ1-1 and V is TRBV9; D gene uncertain. V was clipped by 4 bases and J by 3 bases, with 10 bases between them. CDR1 SGDLS and CDR2 YYNGEE come from the germline V gene. This CDR3 is 13 amino acids long. The CDR3 region has the DNA TGTGCCAGCAGCCTTTCCCCGGACACTGAAGCTTTCTTT. Translation gives CASSLSPDTEAFF.